The clone carrying this TCR beta chain was seen only a few times. The data belong to a study of T-cell reconstitution after alpha-beta-depleted transplantation in children. A library of TCRbeta sequences, prepared with unique molecular identifiers, was generated. Using its own MiXCR run on the PCR reads, TCRdb lists one record per CDR3 protein. The table has 450,000 to 600,000 distinct CDR3 sequences, about a sixth seen once; the top ten hold 3.3%. V was cut by 3 bases and J by 0 bases, with 8 bases left in between. This CDR3 spans 14 amino acids. The V call is TRBV12-3 or TRBV12-4, the J call TRBJ1-1; D remains ambiguous. The sequence was collected from a human donor who donated a stem cell graft to a child with acute lymphoblastic leukemia. This sample comprised PBMCs from the stem cell graft donor, obtained from the stem cell graft. The CDR3 bases are TGTGCCAGCAGTTTTGGGCGGTTGAACACTGAAGCTTTCTTT. Its protein is CASSFGRLNTEAFF.